The 27 T cell receptor beta chains listed next were all sequenced from one sample in a study of T cell changes during pregnancy in multiple sclerosis. Here immunoSEQ multiplex PCR was the method, and the copy in TCRdb shows in-frame clones only, minus some. The sample yields tens of thousands of clones, about nine tenths seen once. Material: CD8+ T cells from peripheral blood mononuclear cells, obtained before pregnancy. The receptors originated from a female donor with multiple sclerosis, enrolled in a pregnancy study.

This sequence joins TRBV27 and TRBJ2-1, with D unresolved. Germline V gives CDR1 MNHEY, CDR2 SMNVEV (reference sequence). The ends were cut back, 3 bases at V and 6 bases at J, with 3 bases in the middle. CDR3 length equals 11 residues. CDR3 bases: TGTGCCAGCAGTTTCGGCAATGAGCAGTTCTTC. It codes for CASSFGNEQFF.

The chain employs TRBV19 and TRBJ1-1; 7 nucleotides match TRBD1. The CDR3 runs 13 residues. The V segment lost 7 bases and the J segment 2 bases; nucleotides outside the gene matches: 4. The V gene's germline CDR1 is LNHDA and CDR2 SQIVND (reference sequence). This CDR3 reads CASNQGVNTEAFF. Here the CDR3 DNA reads TGTGCCAGTAATCAGGGGGTTAACACTGAAGCTTTCTTT.

J is TRBJ1-5 and V is TRBV19, with TRBD1 matching over 9 bases. Per the germline V gene, CDR1 is LNHDA and CDR2 is SQIVND (reference sequence). V was pared by 7 bases and J by 2 bases, with 6 bases of the junction left unmatched. This CDR3 is 15 amino acids long. The CDR3 sequence is CASTDRGWGNQPQHF. The CDR3 DNA sequence: TGTGCCAGTACGGACAGGGGATGGGGCAATCAGCCCCAGCATTTT.

This clone was seen more than once but under ten times. The CDR3 DNA follows: TGTGCCAGCGGACTAGACCCTGACACTGAAGCTTTCTTT. This codes for CASGLDPDTEAFF. This rearrangement joins TRBV7-2 to TRBJ1-1, with no clear D. Germline V gene data show CDR1 as SGHTA and CDR2 as FQGNSA. The ends were cut back, 8 bases at V and 3 bases at J, with 13 bases in the middle. CDR3 length: 13 amino acids.

Notes on this clone: A read error is possible here, since a much larger clone lies one base away. The chain recombines TRBV5-4 with TRBJ2-7; perhaps TRBD1 as D (5 bases). Germline CDR1 and CDR2: SGHNT and YYREEE (reference sequence). V was clipped by 0 bases and J by 3 bases, with 7 bases between them. This CDR3 has 13 amino acids. The DNA for the CDR3 is TGTGCCAGCAGCTTGGGACAGAACTACGAGCAGTACTTC. Its protein is CASSLGQNYEQYF.

The chain employs TRBV4-2 and TRBJ2-1, with D perhaps matching TRBD2 (7 bases). V lost 3 bases to trimming and J lost 3 bases, with 21 bases between them. The CDR3 runs to 18 residues. Per the germline V gene, CDR1 is LGHNA and CDR2 is YNFKEQ. DNA of the CDR3: TGTGCCAGCAGCCAGAATGAGGGGGAGGGGTGGTTCTACAATGAGCAGTTCTTC. Translating gives CASSQNEGEGWFYNEQFF.

The chain combines TRBV28 with TRBJ1-5; 10 bases match TRBD1. The V gene end was trimmed by 5 bases and the J gene end by 4 bases; junction bases not matched to a gene: 2. This CDR3 contains 14 residues. In germline, CDR1 is MDHEN, CDR2 SYDVKM. The CDR3 here is CASSPDRGNQPQHF. CDR3 sequence (DNA): TGTGCCAGCAGTCCGGACAGGGGGAATCAGCCCCAGCATTTT.

The gene calls are TRBV4-2 and TRBJ2-3; 7 bases agree with TRBD2. The germline CDR1 and CDR2 sequences are LGHNA and YNFKEQ. The junction had 8 bases not matched to a gene; V was cut back by 0 bases and J by 2 bases. The CDR3 covers 17 residues. The CDR3 nucleotides read TGTGCCAGCAGCCAAGAAATCGGCGGGGGACTCACAGATACGCAGTATTTT. As protein: CASSQEIGGGLTDTQYF.

This sequence joins TRBV1 and TRBJ2-1; the DNA was not used to check the table's D call, TRBD2. TRBV1 is a recognized pseudogene. The CDR3 has 16 amino acids. The DNA of the CDR3 is TGCACCAGCAGCCAAGATGGGACTAGCGGGAGCAATGAGCAGTTCTTC. It encodes CTSSQDGTSGSNEQFF.

The chain employs TRBV6-4 and TRBJ1-6, with D maybe TRBD1 (6 bases). Germline V gene sequence: CDR1 MRHNA, CDR2 SNTAGT. V was pared by 5 bases and J by 8 bases, with 13 bases between. The CDR3 consists of 14 residues. CDR3 residues: CASSPDSGYSPLHF. DNA of the CDR3: TGTGCCAGCAGTCCGGACAGCGGTTATTCACCCCTCCACTTT.

This clone came up a few times. The rearrangement links TRBV10-1 to TRBJ2-3; the match to TRBD2 covers 11 bases. Germline V gene data show CDR1 as WNHNN and CDR2 as SYGVQD (reference sequence). V lost 6 bases, J lost 2 bases, and 10 bases stayed unmatched. The CDR3 consists of 17 residues. For the CDR3, the DNA is TGCGCCAGCAGGACGAACACTAGCGGGGGCCACACAGATACGCAGTATTTT. The encoded protein is CASRTNTSGGHTDTQYF.

V usage is TRBV30 and J usage is TRBJ1-6; D is undetermined. Trimming shortened V by 4 bases and J by 2 bases, and 9 bases separated the two germline ends. Germline V gives CDR1 GTSNPN, CDR2 SVGIG (reference sequence). This CDR3 has 14 residues. This chain's CDR3 is CAWTISPYNSPLHF. The DNA of the CDR3 is TGTGCCTGGACTATTAGCCCCTATAATTCACCCCTCCACTTT.

The chain joins TRBV7-9 to TRBJ2-2, with D maybe TRBD1 (5 bases). V lost 5 bases and J 0 bases, leaving 19 bases between the germline ends. The CDR3 totals 18 residues. Germline CDR1 and CDR2: SEHNR and FQNEAQ (reference sequence). CDR3 in DNA: TGTGCCAGCAGCCCGAAGTTTGGCCAGGGCGCGAACACCGGGGAGCTGTTTTTT. Its protein is CASSPKFGQGANTGELFF.

The rearrangement joins TRBV4-3 to TRBJ1-4, with D tentatively TRBD1 (6 bases). Germline assignment: CDR1 LGHNA and CDR2 YSLEER. The CDR3 sequence is 18 residues long. Trimming cost V 2 bases and J 6 bases, with 22 bases left between them. CDR3 sequence: CASSQPWPVVGGDEKLFF. DNA for the CDR3: TGCGCCAGCAGCCAACCATGGCCCGTTGTAGGGGGAGATGAAAAACTGTTTTTT.

The chain carries TRBV4-1 and TRBJ1-2, with D hard to call. The germline V gene has CDR1 MGHRA and CDR2 YSYEKL. The germline V and J ends were trimmed by 0 bases and 10 bases, with 12 bases remaining between them. The CDR3 has 13 residues. The CDR3 nucleotides read TGCGCCAGCAGCCAAGAGGGCGGGCCCCCCTACACCTTC. As protein: CASSQEGGPPYTF.

This rearrangement joins TRBV19 to TRBJ2-7, with 8 bases matching TRBD1. This CDR3 has 12 amino acids. Germline V gene sequence: CDR1 LNHDA, CDR2 SQIVND (reference sequence). The V segment lost 8 bases and the J segment 2 bases; nucleotides outside the gene matches: 2. The CDR3 is CASGQGPYEQYF. The CDR3 DNA follows: TGTGCCAGTGGACAGGGACCCTACGAGCAGTACTTC.

The chain joins TRBV27 to TRBJ1-2; D possibly corresponds to TRBD1 (6 bases). Trimming pared 4 bases from V and 6 bases from J, leaving 21 bases between. The CDR3 is made up of 16 amino acids. Germline loops: CDR1 MNHEY, CDR2 SMNVEV (reference sequence). CDR3 DNA: TGTGCCAGCAGTTCCCTAGAGAAAACAGGGATCGATGGCTACACCTTC. Translating it yields CASSSLEKTGIDGYTF.

The CDR3, as DNA: TGTGCCAGTACCCCCGGACAGGGGGGTCGTGACTATGGCTACACCTTC. Translating gives CASTPGQGGRDYGYTF. The V call is TRBV19, the J call TRBJ1-2; 10 bases line up with TRBD1. Trimming removed 7 bases from V and 3 bases from J; junction bases left unmatched: 11. The germline gives CDR1 LNHDA, CDR2 SQIVND (reference sequence). This CDR3 is built from 16 residues. The full variable domain, with the rest looked up from reference TRBV19 and TRBJ1-2, is DGGITQSPKYLFRKEGQNVTLSCEQNLNHDAMYWYRQDPGQGLRLIYYSQIVNDFQKGDIAEGYSVSREKKESFPLTVTSAQKNPTAFYLCASTPGQGGRDYGYTFGSGTRLTVV.

The chain carries TRBV5-4 and TRBJ1-1, with D perhaps TRBD1 (5 bases). Per the germline V gene, CDR1 is SGHNT and CDR2 is YYREEE (reference sequence). This CDR3 is built from 13 residues. Between the trimmed V and J ends, which lost 3 bases and 4 bases, there was a span of 10 bases. CDR3 DNA: TGTGCCAGCAGCTGGGGACTGCGCACTGAAGCTTTCTTT. Protein: CASSWGLRTEAFF.

A single count supports this clone. The chain links TRBV5-8 to TRBJ1-2, with no clear D. Trimming cost V 0 bases and J 3 bases, with 12 bases left between them. The CDR3 loop spans 15 amino acids. Germline CDR1 is SGHTS and CDR2 is YDEGEE. CDR3 in DNA: TGTGCCAGCAGCTTGGGGTCAGGCATTGACTATGGCTACACCTTC. It is translated as CASSLGSGIDYGYTF.

This chain links TRBV19 with TRBJ2-2; D uncertain. Per germline, CDR1 LNHDA and CDR2 SQIVND (reference sequence). This CDR3 is built from 14 residues. Trimming removed 3 bases from V and 5 bases from J, with 10 bases in between. The CDR3 nucleotides are TGTGCCAGTAGTATTCTGGCACCTACCGGGGAGCTGTTTTTT. This codes for CASSILAPTGELFF.

The genes are TRBV28 and TRBJ2-1, with 9 bases fitting TRBD1. CDR1 MDHEN and CDR2 SYDVKM come from the germline V gene. The CDR3 consists of 16 residues. V lost 5 bases and J lost 9; bases outside the gene matches: 14. CDR3 region: CASSDPGTGRVGEQFF. CDR3 nucleotides: TGTGCCAGCAGTGACCCCGGGACAGGGAGGGTTGGTGAGCAGTTCTTC.

V gene TRBV27 combines with J gene TRBJ2-3, with 9 bases lining up with TRBD1. The V gene's germline CDR1 is MNHEY and CDR2 SMNVEV (reference sequence). Trimming removed 5 bases from V and 4 bases from J; junction bases left unmatched: 7. The CDR3 has 15 residues. The CDR3 reads CASSTGTGSADTQYF. The CDR3 nucleotides are TGTGCCAGCAGTACCGGGACAGGGTCAGCAGATACGCAGTATTTT.

The V gene is TRBV9, the J gene TRBJ1-1; 7 bases are a match to TRBD1. V gave up 3 bases and J gave up 6 bases; unmatched junction bases: 8. The CDR3 consists of 14 residues. Per germline, CDR1 SGDLS and CDR2 YYNGEE. The CDR3 region is CASSAQDRAPEAFF. The CDR3 DNA reads TGTGCCAGCAGCGCCCAAGACAGGGCTCCTGAAGCTTTCTTT.

This CDR3 is CSVEPSDYGYTF. CDR3 DNA: TGCAGCGTTGAACCTTCCGACTATGGCTACACCTTC. The chain employs TRBV29-1 and TRBJ1-2; D not certain. Germline V gene sequence: CDR1 SQVTM, CDR2 ANQGSEA. V lost 2 bases to trimming and J lost 3 bases, with 7 bases between them. This CDR3 spans 12 amino acids.

The rearrangement joins TRBV27 to TRBJ2-7; 12 bases agree with TRBD2. The CDR3 is made up of 16 amino acids. Looked up from germline, CDR1 is MNHEY and CDR2 is SMNVEV (reference sequence). The ends lost 8 bases at V and 2 bases at J; junction bases unmatched: 10. The CDR3 reads CASGQTSGSKPYEQYF. Here the CDR3 DNA reads TGTGCCAGCGGTCAGACTAGCGGGAGCAAGCCCTACGAGCAGTACTTC.

The chain uses TRBV4-3 and TRBJ2-1; D not resolved. The CDR3 spans 16 residues. V lost 0 bases to trimming and J lost 0 bases, with 9 bases between them. The germline V gene has CDR1 LGHNA and CDR2 YSLEER. This CDR3 is CASSQDGESSYNEQFF. CDR3 bases: TGCGCCAGCAGCCAAGATGGAGAGAGCTCCTACAATGAGCAGTTCTTC.